The entry below gives a single T cell receptor (beta chain) sequence along with its context. Its antigen is not yet known. Nothing much larger sits one base from this clone, and base qualities are not available. From its cysteine to its phenylalanine, the CDR3 spans 15 amino acids. This entry keeps only the CDR3 DNA: 45 bases, framed from base 1. Germline trimming: 6 bases from V, 4 bases from J; junction bases outside gene matches: 7. CDR1 and CDR2 are read off the germline V gene (reference sequence) as LNHNV and YYDKDF. To prepare the library, the immunoSEQ multiplex PCR assay was applied. For the multiplex PCR, a mixture combining 60 forward primers for TCR Vbeta segments and 13 reverse primers for TCR Jbeta segments was used. Amplification of the CDR3 region of rearranged TCR beta genes was performed with a multiplex PCR assay on genomic DNA. The amplified TCR beta libraries were sequenced on the Illumina HiSeq System as 87-base-pair reads. The paper's data handling went like this. Across the 500 to 850 repertoires, a later analysis counted roughly 84 million unique TCR beta chains, roughly 11 million of which were shared by at least two donors. Raw reads were error-corrected and collapsed into unique sequences with a nearest-neighbor algorithm that merged closely related sequences to remove PCR and sequencing errors. To assign V, D and J gene segments, CDR3 sequences were aligned to IMGT reference sequences. For a sequence to be retained, a match of at least six nucleotides was required to both a V gene segment and a J gene segment. A rearrangement counted as productive if the CDR3 had no stop codons and remained in frame with V and J, and every other rearrangement counted as non-productive. CDR3 was defined by IMGT convention, running from the second conserved V-encoded cysteine to the conserved J-encoded phenylalanine. The earlier analysis of 587 of the donors excluded sequences that lacked an unambiguous match to a single V gene segment. In an earlier analysis of about 590 of the donors, a V segment was called functional when productive rearrangements were above 56.7%, and segregating when the standard deviation between donors exceeded 5%. To diagnose cytomegalovirus status from the catalog of TCR beta chain sequences, a statistical classification framework was built. In a later analysis, V and J genes were assigned by comparing TCR nucleotide sequences against IMGT/GENE-DB human TR gene sequences. In a later analysis, CDR3 sequences and most-parsimonious VDJ recombination scenarios were assigned using the TCRdist pipeline. A later analysis defined each TCR beta chain by its CDR3 amino acid sequence plus V-gene family, and excluded reads lacking a unique V-gene family. To address suspected cross-contamination and a sequencing artifact, a later analysis removed 592 highly shared, low-generation-probability nucleotide sequences. In a later analysis, a clonal expansion index for each public chain was calculated from normalized within-repertoire ranks of inferred template counts. A later analysis computed generation probabilities with a VDJ recombination model fitted to out-of-frame rearrangements, and checked the results against IGoR. In a later analysis, hypergeometric tests were used to score TCR-TCR, TCR-HLA and TCR-CMV co-occurrence, with a repertoire-size bias correction applied to TCR pairs. A later analysis estimated false discovery rates by permuting HLA or CMV assignments 20 times. In a later analysis, co-occurring TCRs were grouped using DBSCAN, and TCRdist sequence similarity was added for clustering within HLA-allele-positive subsets. Co-occurrence clustering excluded repertoires with fewer than 30,000 or more than 120,000 public chains, plus five with anomalous nucleotide sharing. TCRdb provides this immuneACCESS table in a form limited to in-frame rearrangements. Some clones are lacking; in checked studies, under half of them reflect an unresolved V gene, and why the rest are absent is not known. That table furnishes V, J and clone size, whereas the DNA furnished D and trimming. Here the sample has about 100,000 clones; 65% to 85% occur a single time. 2% to 2.5% of the sample is in the top ten clones.

The cohort consisted of some 670 healthy bone marrow donors. Cohort members were all nominally healthy when sampled, although unrecorded immune exposures were likely present. The donor was CMV seronegative and was included in the group of a few hundred seronegative cohort members. Each donor provided a peripheral blood sample, and peripheral blood mononuclear cells were used for TCR beta sequencing. Genomic DNA extraction from the blood cell samples was performed with the Qiagen DNeasy Blood Extraction Kit. These data originate in a study of cytomegalovirus exposure and HLA in healthy donors (dated by TCRdb to about 2017). For context, the study as a whole: An earlier analysis of 587 of the donors reported around 280 Gb of sequence data and 95 million to 120 million unique TCR beta sequences obtained from approximately 180 million T cells. An early release covering roughly 580 HLA-typed donors comprised about 300 gigabases of sequencing data and 85 million or so unique TCR sequences. Of the 350 to 450 genotyped donors, approximately 80% fell in the genetic ancestry cluster associated with self-reported Caucasian donors. The study was designed to test whether signatures of past pathogen exposure could be identified by cataloging public T cell receptors. The study used immunosequencing to profile the T cell repertoires of some 600 subjects and linked those repertoires to cytomegalovirus serostatus. A separate validation cohort of approximately 130 different subjects was used in addition to the 666-subject first cohort. To predict cytomegalovirus infection status, the study combined high-throughput TCR immunosequencing, statistical association of individual TCRs with disease status, and machine learning. A later analysis re-examined previously published TCR beta repertoires from 500 to 700 donors and added high-resolution HLA genotyping to investigate patterns of TCR occurrence. Rather than using new phenotypic data, the later analysis identified candidate immune exposures from TCR beta sequences and from how often those sequences occurred across donors. To decide whether each TCR beta V gene segment behaved as functional or pseudogenic, an earlier analysis of some 600 of the donors relied on high-throughput TCR beta sequencing. Donor age, sex, ethnicity and CMV serostatus were collected together with the repertoire data. A later genetic analysis took genome-wide SNP genotypes for about 65% of the 666 donors and used that subset as a discovery cohort. All discovery cohort repertoires had been generated using a single sequencing platform. HLA typing included class I and class II loci at four-digit resolution. Typing coverage differed by locus: A, B, C, DRB1 and DQB1 were typed in roughly 620-630 donors, DQA1 in about 560, DPA1 in nearly 610, and DPB1 in approximately 450. Because of strong linkage in the cohort, five DR-DQ haplotypes were treated as single units for association and clustering. Among around 400 genotyped donors of the cohort, an average of about 240,000 unique TCR beta nucleotide sequences were sequenced per donor, roughly 20% of them non-productive.

Findings and caveats that apply to the study as a whole: The earlier analysis of 587 of the donors excluded around 17 rarely observed V segments, including chromosome 9 orphons, because counts were too low. A group of highly shared sequence variants was considered likely to be a technical artifact of the sequencing pipeline. Compared with equally common non-associated chains, HLA-associated TCR beta chains in a later analysis were more clonally expanded and had lower generation probabilities. According to a later analysis, parvovirus B19, influenza, CMV and Epstein-Barr virus appeared linked to several top co-occurrence clusters. A later analysis found that TCR association rates varied across HLA loci, with DRB1 alleles showing the most associated TCRs and HLA-C alleles the fewest. According to a later genetic analysis, donors in an Asian-associated ancestry cluster had fewer N-insertions in productive TCRs than the approximately 610-donor mean. Correlated functional status among segregating V segments might be attributable to linkage disequilibrium, but an unknown experimental factor could not be ruled out. Because HLA typing was missing for some donors at each locus, association tests included only the typed subset. Because the 87-base-pair reads could not distinguish some IMGT-functional V segments, including TRBV6-2 and TRBV6-3, those segments were excluded. A later analysis found that most CMV-associated TCR beta chains appeared HLA-restricted, with HLA associations seemingly driven largely by CMV exposure. For the cohort, immune exposure information was limited to CMV serostatus. In both the original and validation cohorts, the classifier was reported to diagnose cytomegalovirus status with high specificity and sensitivity. In an earlier analysis of some 540 of the donors, most TCR beta V segments appeared in productive rearrangements about 87% or about 30% of the time, broadly matching IMGT annotations. A further reported finding was that TCR beta sequences accurately predicted the HLA-A and HLA-B alleles for most subjects in the first cohort. The cohort was sequenced for TCR beta chains only, and without alpha or paired-chain data the features that could be detected were limited. Strong co-occurrence of HLA alleles, especially DR and DQ, made assigning TCR associations to individual alleles difficult. Most TCR sequences were observed very rarely across donors, whereas some public TCRs were present in many individuals. Roughly uniform sequencing depth across donors was assumed in presence/absence analyses, although this assumption may not hold. The authors suggested that the approach could potentially be extended to other disease states and immunological phenotypes. In vitro tests confirmed that a few of the cytomegalovirus-associated TCR beta chains recognize cytomegalovirus antigens. In a later analysis, some 18,000 TCR beta sequences were associated with specific HLA alleles at a false discovery rate of 0.05. The study gave a list of 150 to 200 TCR beta chains associated with cytomegalovirus. In a later genetic analysis, a missense DCLRE1C variant was associated with V-gene and J-gene trimming of TCR beta chains, and the association was replicated in an independent cohort.

The clonotype comes from a man aged 30-40 years in good health and CMV-seronegative. The V and J segments used are TRBV15 and TRBJ1-2, with 11 bases aligning to TRBD1. Sequenced input: PBMCs. The sequenced DNA is TGTGCCACCAGGGAAGGACAGGGGGCATCCTATGGCTACACCTTC. Its protein product is CATREGQGASYGYTF.